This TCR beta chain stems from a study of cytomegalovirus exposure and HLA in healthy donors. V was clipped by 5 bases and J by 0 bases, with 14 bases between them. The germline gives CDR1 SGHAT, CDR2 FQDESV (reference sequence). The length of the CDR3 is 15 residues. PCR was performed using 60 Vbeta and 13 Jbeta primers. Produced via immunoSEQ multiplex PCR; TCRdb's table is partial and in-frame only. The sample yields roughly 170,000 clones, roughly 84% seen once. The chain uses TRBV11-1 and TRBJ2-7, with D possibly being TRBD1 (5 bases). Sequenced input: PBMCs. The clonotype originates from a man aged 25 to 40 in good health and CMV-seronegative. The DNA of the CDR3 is TGTGCCAGCAGCGCCCGGACAAGTTTCTCCTACGAGCAGTACTTC. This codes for CASSARTSFSYEQYF.